The 27 T cell receptor beta chains below were found in one sample sequenced in a study of T cells after posttransplantation cyclophosphamide (dated by TCRdb to the mid-2010s). In light of the paper, this sample's treatment or condition label describes: high-dose cyclophosphamide on days +3 and +4 as single-agent GVHD prophylaxis. PTCy patients received busulfan and fludarabine conditioning, a related or unrelated marrow graft, and cyclophosphamide on days +3 and +4. To prepare the library, the immunoSEQ multiplex PCR assay was applied. TCRdb obtained this table from immuneACCESS and retained in-frame rearrangements with V and J assigned. These tables miss some clones; where compared with another copy, unresolved V genes account for less than half of the shortfall, and the remainder is unexplained. The table for this sample lists about 16,000 clones; 92% of them were counted only once. The ten largest clones capture roughly 0.58% of the sample.

The specimen was CD4+ T cells sorted from blood, collected after allogeneic stem cell transplant with posttransplant cyclophosphamide. All receptors derive from a male patient between 55 and 70 years old who received an allogeneic stem cell transplant from a related donor and was CMV-positive. Because of the transplant, the T cells may be the graft donor's rather than the patient's own.

For this clone: The germline gene is not matched at one end of the junction; a read error may be the cause. Other DNA variants within this sample encode the same CDR3. This sequence joins TRBV7-2 and TRBJ1-5; D remains unclear. There are 15 residues in the CDR3. Looked up from germline, CDR1 is SGHTA and CDR2 is FQGNSA. This chain's CDR3 is CASSLFEGSNQPQHF. In DNA form, the CDR3 reads TGTGCCAGCAGCTTATTTGAGGGTAGCAACCAGCCCCAGCATTTT.

The chain couples TRBV15 to TRBJ2-3; 8 bases agree with TRBD2. The V and J ends lost 5 bases and 2 bases, in that order; junction bases with no gene match: 6. Germline CDR1 reads LNHNV; CDR2 reads YYDKDF (reference sequence). This CDR3 is built from 15 residues. CDR3 nucleotides: TGTGCCACCAGCGATGGGACTAGTTTCACAGATACGCAGTATTTT. Its translation is CATSDGTSFTDTQYF.

The gene calls are TRBV7-2 and TRBJ2-3, with 7 bases aligning to TRBD1. The CDR3 has 15 amino acids. V gave up 5 bases and J gave up 1 base; unmatched junction bases: 6. From germline, CDR1 is SGHTA and CDR2 FQGNSA. The DNA of the CDR3 is TGTGCCAGCAGCCCATCCGGACAGGGCACAGATACGCAGTATTTT. Protein product: CASSPSGQGTDTQYF.

This clone was counted only a few times. V gene TRBV28 combines with J gene TRBJ2-3; TRBD2 matches 13 bases. Germline V CDR1 and CDR2: MDHEN, SYDVKM. The junction had 3 bases not matched to a gene; V was cut back by 6 bases and J by 3 bases. The CDR3 has 15 amino acids. The CDR3 DNA sequence: TGTGCCAGCAGCAAACTAGCGGGGGGGACAGATACGCAGTATTTT. Its protein is CASSKLAGGTDTQYF.

V is TRBV28 and J is TRBJ1-2; D gene unclear. In germline, CDR1 is MDHEN, CDR2 SYDVKM. Trimming removed 5 bases from V and 4 bases from J, with 5 bases in between. The CDR3 covers 11 residues. The CDR3 nucleotides read TGTGCCAGCAGTGGCGGCTATGGCTACACCTTC. Protein: CASSGGYGYTF.

The chain has TRBV29-1 and TRBJ1-2; weak D call: TRBD1 (5 bases). Germline CDR1 reads SQVTM; CDR2 reads ANQGSEA. V lost 3 bases to trimming and J lost 2 bases, with 7 bases between them. The CDR3 is 12 amino acids. CDR3 nucleotide sequence: TGCAGCGTTGATCCAGGGAACTATGGCTACACCTTC. It codes for CSVDPGNYGYTF.

The chain uses TRBV7-2 and TRBJ1-5; D unclear. The germline V gene encodes CDR1 SGHTA and CDR2 FQGNSA. This CDR3 region has 13 residues. Between the trimmed V and J ends, which lost 4 bases and 8 bases, there was a span of 12 bases. This CDR3 reads CASSWRGWEPQHF. The CDR3, as DNA: TGTGCCAGCAGCTGGCGGGGTTGGGAGCCCCAGCATTTT.

The V call is TRBV11-1, the J call TRBJ2-3; TRBD2 is a possible D gene (5 bases). The V end lost 6 bases, the J end lost 1 base, and 14 bases lay between the germline ends. The CDR3 length is 15 residues. Germline CDR1 is SGHAT and CDR2 is FQDESV (reference sequence). CDR3 in amino acids: CASSRGGGGTDTQYF. The CDR3 bases are TGTGCCAGCAGTCGTGGAGGAGGAGGCACAGATACGCAGTATTTT.

The chain employs TRBV4-2 and TRBJ2-2; no clear D. Deletions cut 0 bases from V and 5 bases from J, with 10 bases between. This CDR3 has 15 amino acids. Germline V gene data show CDR1 as LGHNA and CDR2 as YNFKEQ. CDR3 bases: TGTGCCAGCAGCCAAGATGGAGAGTCTACCGGGGAGCTGTTTTTT. This gives the protein CASSQDGESTGELFF.

The chain recombines TRBV9 with TRBJ2-3; D uncertain. Germline CDR1 SGDLS, CDR2 YYNGEE. V was shortened by 0 bases and J by 3 bases, with 8 bases between the two germline ends. The CDR3 covers 14 residues. The CDR3 region has the DNA TGTGCCAGCAGCGTAGAGAGCCTTACAGATACGCAGTATTTT. It encodes CASSVESLTDTQYF.

The chain uses TRBV30 and TRBJ2-2, with D tentatively TRBD1 (5 bases). Trimming took 4 bases from V and 4 from J, leaving 7 bases between them. The CDR3 sequence is 12 residues long. Germline CDR1 and CDR2: GTSNPN and SVGIG (reference sequence). The CDR3 protein is CAWKGVTGELFF. CDR3 DNA: TGTGCCTGGAAAGGGGTCACCGGGGAGCTGTTTTTT.

The chain links TRBV4-3 to TRBJ2-5, with a possible D match to TRBD1 (5 bases). The germline V gene encodes CDR1 LGHNA and CDR2 YSLEER. Trimming pared 1 base from V and 1 base from J, leaving 16 bases between. The CDR3 totals 17 residues. The DNA for the CDR3 is TGCGCCAGCAGCCAAGCCCACGGAACAGGCTCCCAAGAGACCCAGTACTTC. Protein sequence: CASSQAHGTGSQETQYF.

This clone was picked up one time. The chain links TRBV28 to TRBJ2-6; D remains unclear. Looked up from germline, CDR1 is MDHEN and CDR2 is SYDVKM. Between the trimmed V and J ends, which lost 6 bases and 0 bases, there was a span of 3 bases. The CDR3 covers 13 residues. As DNA, the CDR3 is TGTGCCAGCAGGCGCTCTGGGGCCAACGTCCTGACTTTC. Amino acids: CASRRSGANVLTF.

The rearrangement joins TRBV19 to TRBJ2-5; D perhaps matches TRBD2 (5 bases). The germline gives CDR1 LNHDA, CDR2 SQIVND (reference sequence). The CDR3 length is 13 residues. V was trimmed by 4 bases and J by 5 bases, leaving 11 bases between them. CDR3 sequence: CASSTDWSETQYF. CDR3 sequence (DNA): TGTGCCAGTAGTACGGACTGGTCGGAGACCCAGTACTTC.

V and J are TRBV4-3 and TRBJ2-2; D gene uncertain. Germline V gives CDR1 LGHNA, CDR2 YSLEER. This CDR3 is built from 12 residues. V dropped 4 bases and J dropped 5 bases, with 5 bases sitting between them. CDR3 in DNA: TGCGCCAGCAGCCCCCTTACCGGGGAGCTGTTTTTT. Amino acid sequence: CASSPLTGELFF.

This clone was seen only a few times. The chain carries TRBV4-3 and TRBJ2-1, with 8 bases matching TRBD2. This CDR3 spans 15 amino acids. The J segment lost 7 bases and the V segment lost 3 bases, leaving 8 bases of the junction unmatched. Germline CDR1 reads LGHNA; CDR2 reads YSLEER. The CDR3 protein is CASSHTGGPGNEQFF. The CDR3 DNA reads as TGCGCCAGCAGCCATACGGGGGGGCCGGGAAATGAGCAGTTCTTC.

V gene TRBV7-8 combines with J gene TRBJ2-5; perhaps TRBD1 as D (6 bases). The CDR3 spans 14 residues. Trimming removed 4 bases from V and 4 bases from J, with 13 bases in between. The germline gives CDR1 SGHVS, CDR2 FQNEAQ. CDR3 coding DNA: TGTGCCAGCAGCTCCGGACAGTCTGGAGAGACCCAGTACTTC. Protein: CASSSGQSGETQYF.

The chain is built from TRBV19 and TRBJ2-3; D remains unclear. V was trimmed by 5 bases and J by 4 bases, leaving 7 bases between them. Germline V gene lookup returns CDR1 LNHDA and CDR2 SQIVND (reference sequence). The CDR3 has 12 amino acids. CDR3 in DNA: TGTGCCAGTAGTGCAGTCCCAGATACGCAGTATTTT. This gives the protein CASSAVPDTQYF.

V usage is TRBV7-9 and J usage is TRBJ2-3, with 10 bases fitting TRBD2. Looked up from germline, CDR1 is SEHNR and CDR2 is FQNEAQ (reference sequence). The CDR3 covers 16 residues. The trim removed 0 bases at V and 2 bases at J, leaving 2 bases unmatched. CDR3 nucleotides: TGTGCCAGCAGCTTAGCTAGCGGGGGGCTCACAGATACGCAGTATTTT. The encoded protein is CASSLASGGLTDTQYF.

This chain joins TRBV18 and TRBJ2-3; 12 bases fit TRBD2. The J segment lost 1 base and the V segment lost 1 base, leaving 0 bases of the junction unmatched. This CDR3 is 16 amino acids long. Germline CDR1 KGHSH, CDR2 LQKENI. CDR3 bases: TGTGCCAGCTCACCACGACTAGCGGGGGGCACAGATACGCAGTATTTT. Translating gives CASSPRLAGGTDTQYF.

This clone appeared a single time. V usage is TRBV6-1 and J usage is TRBJ1-2; a possible D gene is TRBD1 (6 bases). Germline CDR1 MNHNS, CDR2 SASEGT. The CDR3 is made up of 14 amino acids. V shed 7 bases and J shed 2 bases, with 14 bases lying between them. The CDR3 coding sequence is TGTGCCAGCACTTCGACAGGACCGAACTATGGCTACACCTTC. The encoded protein is CASTSTGPNYGYTF.

The V call is TRBV15, the J call TRBJ2-6, with TRBD2 as a possible D gene (7 bases). Per germline, CDR1 LNHNV and CDR2 YYDKDF (reference sequence). CDR3 length equals 18 residues. V lost 1 base, J lost 0 bases, and 13 bases lay in between. CDR3 sequence reads: CATSRGGGGSSGANVLTF. CDR3 sequence (DNA): TGTGCCACCAGCAGAGGGGGAGGGGGGAGCTCTGGGGCCAACGTCCTGACTTTC.

V is TRBV7-2 and J is TRBJ2-5, with D possibly matching TRBD1 (5 bases). Germline V gene lookup returns CDR1 SGHTA and CDR2 FQGNSA. CDR3 length: 14 amino acids. Trimming stripped 1 base from V and 5 bases from J, with 11 bases between. The CDR3 DNA reads TGTGCCAGCAGCTTAGGGGGCTTGATGGAGACCCAGTACTTC. Its translation: CASSLGGLMETQYF.

The CDR3 sequence is CASIFVLGPGTEAFF. CDR3 sequence (DNA): TGTGCCAGCATTTTCGTCTTGGGGCCGGGCACTGAAGCTTTCTTT. The genes are TRBV6-6 and TRBJ1-1; D possibly corresponds to TRBD1 (5 bases). CDR3 length: 15 amino acids. V was trimmed by 7 bases and J by 4 bases, leaving 19 bases between them. Germline CDR1 MNHNY, CDR2 SVGAGI (reference sequence).

The chain recombines TRBV19 with TRBJ2-2, with no clear D. This CDR3 is 14 amino acids long. V was trimmed by 7 bases and J by 1 base, leaving 10 bases between them. Germline lookup yields CDR1 LNHDA and CDR2 SQIVND (reference sequence). The CDR3 DNA is TGTGCCAGTATGGCAGGCGTGAACACCGGGGAGCTGTTTTTT. Translation gives CASMAGVNTGELFF.

The V gene is TRBV5-4, the J gene TRBJ2-1; 10 bases fit TRBD2. Germline CDR1 reads SGHNT; CDR2 reads YYREEE (reference sequence). The V gene end was trimmed by 2 bases and the J gene end by 7 bases; junction bases not matched to a gene: 9. The CDR3 has 16 amino acids. The CDR3 DNA reads as TGTGCCAGCAGCTTAGGTAGCGGGGGGACACTAAATGAGCAGTTCTTC. As protein: CASSLGSGGTLNEQFF. Full variable domain (outside the CDR3, taken from reference TRBV5-4 and TRBJ2-1): ETGVTQSPTHLIKTRGQQVTLRCSSQSGHNTVSWYQQALGQGPQFIFQYYREEENGRGNFPPRFSGLQFPNYSSELNVNALELDDSALYLCASSLGSGGTLNEQFFGPGTRLTVL.

This chain links TRBV27 with TRBJ1-3; 8 bases match TRBD1. This CDR3 spans 15 amino acids. The V and J ends lost 5 bases and 4 bases, in that order; junction bases with no gene match: 7. Germline V gene lookup returns CDR1 MNHEY and CDR2 SMNVEV (reference sequence). The CDR3 nucleotides are TGTGCCAGCAGTCTCAGGACAGGGCGAGGAAACACCATATATTTT. Encoded protein: CASSLRTGRGNTIYF.